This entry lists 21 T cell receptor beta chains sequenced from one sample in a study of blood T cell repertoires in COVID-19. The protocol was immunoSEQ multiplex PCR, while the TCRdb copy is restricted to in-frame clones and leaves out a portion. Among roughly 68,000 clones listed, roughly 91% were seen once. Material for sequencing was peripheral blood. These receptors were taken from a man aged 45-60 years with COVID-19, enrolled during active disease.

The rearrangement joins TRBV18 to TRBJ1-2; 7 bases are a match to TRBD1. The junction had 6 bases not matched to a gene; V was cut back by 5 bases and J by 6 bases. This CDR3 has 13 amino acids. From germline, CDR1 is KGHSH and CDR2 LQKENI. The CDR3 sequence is CASSVLDRHGYTF. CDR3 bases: TGTGCCAGCTCAGTATTGGACAGGCATGGCTACACCTTC.

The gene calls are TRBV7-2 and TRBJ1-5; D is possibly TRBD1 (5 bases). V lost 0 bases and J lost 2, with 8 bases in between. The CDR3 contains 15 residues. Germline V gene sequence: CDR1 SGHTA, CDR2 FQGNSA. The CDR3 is CASSLAAGGNQPQHF. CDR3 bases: TGTGCCAGCAGCTTAGCGGCGGGGGGCAATCAGCCCCAGCATTTT.

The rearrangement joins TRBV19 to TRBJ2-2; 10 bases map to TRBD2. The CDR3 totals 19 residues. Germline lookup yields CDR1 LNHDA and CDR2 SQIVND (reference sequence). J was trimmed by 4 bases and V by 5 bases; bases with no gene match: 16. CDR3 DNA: TGTGCCAGTAGTTGGAAGGCAGGTGGTAGCGGGAGGTCCACCGGGGAGCTGTTTTTT. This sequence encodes CASSWKAGGSGRSTGELFF.

CDR3 DNA sequence: TGTGCCAGCAGCTCAACAGGGACCCACTACGAGCAGTACTTC. It is translated as CASSSTGTHYEQYF. The V and J genes are TRBV7-9 and TRBJ2-7, with D possibly matching TRBD1 (6 bases). CDR3 size: 14 residues. Trimming cost V 4 bases and J 3 bases, with 13 bases left between them. Per the germline V gene, CDR1 is SEHNR and CDR2 is FQNEAQ (reference sequence).

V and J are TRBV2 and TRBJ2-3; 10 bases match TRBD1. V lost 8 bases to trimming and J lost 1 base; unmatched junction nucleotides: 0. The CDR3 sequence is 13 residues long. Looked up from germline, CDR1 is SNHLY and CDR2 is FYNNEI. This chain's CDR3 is CASGQGGTDTQYF. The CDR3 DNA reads TGTGCCAGCGGACAGGGGGGCACAGATACGCAGTATTTT.

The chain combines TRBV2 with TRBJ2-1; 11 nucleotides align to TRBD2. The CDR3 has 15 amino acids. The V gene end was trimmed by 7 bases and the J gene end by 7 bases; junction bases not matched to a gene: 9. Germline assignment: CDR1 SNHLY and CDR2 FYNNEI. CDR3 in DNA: TGTGCCAGCATCAAACTAGCGGGAGTTCGGAATGAGCAGTTCTTC. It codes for CASIKLAGVRNEQFF.

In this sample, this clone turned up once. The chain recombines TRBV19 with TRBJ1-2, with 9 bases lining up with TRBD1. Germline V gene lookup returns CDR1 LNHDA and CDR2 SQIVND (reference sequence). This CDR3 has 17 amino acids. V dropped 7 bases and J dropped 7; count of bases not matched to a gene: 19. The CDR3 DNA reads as TGTGCCAGTAACAGGGACAGGGCAACGGCATTTGAAGCTGGCTACACCTTC. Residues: CASNRDRATAFEAGYTF.

The CDR3 protein is CASSRRRGREETQYF. CDR3 sequence (DNA): TGCGCCAGCAGCCGCCGGAGGGGCCGGGAGGAGACCCAGTACTTC. The chain carries TRBV5-1 and TRBJ2-5, with D possibly matching TRBD2 (6 bases). The CDR3 spans 15 residues. The V end lost 4 bases, the J end lost 5 bases, and 18 bases lay between the germline ends. Per the germline V gene, CDR1 is SGHRS and CDR2 is YFSETQ.

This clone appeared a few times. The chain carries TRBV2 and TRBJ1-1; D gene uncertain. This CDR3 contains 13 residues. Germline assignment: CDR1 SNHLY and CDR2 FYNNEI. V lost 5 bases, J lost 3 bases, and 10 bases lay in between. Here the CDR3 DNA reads TGTGCCAGCAGTCTTACCGGGGACACTGAAGCTTTCTTT. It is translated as CASSLTGDTEAFF. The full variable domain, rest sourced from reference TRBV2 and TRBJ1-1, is EPEVTQTPSHQVTQMGQEVILRCVPISNHLYFYWYRQILGQKVEFLVSFYNNEISEKSEIFDDQFSVERPDGSNFTLKIRSTKLEDSAMYFCASSLTGDTEAFFGQGTRLTVV.

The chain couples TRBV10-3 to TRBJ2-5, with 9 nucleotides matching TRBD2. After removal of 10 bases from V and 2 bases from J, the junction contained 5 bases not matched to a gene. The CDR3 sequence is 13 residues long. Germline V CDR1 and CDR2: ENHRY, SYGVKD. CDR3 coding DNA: TGTGCCACCAGGACTAGCGAACAAGAGACCCAGTACTTC. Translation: CATRTSEQETQYF.

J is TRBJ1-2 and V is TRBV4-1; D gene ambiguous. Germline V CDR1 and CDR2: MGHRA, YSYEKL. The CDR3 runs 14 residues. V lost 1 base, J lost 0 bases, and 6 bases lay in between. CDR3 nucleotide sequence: TGCGCCAGCAGCCAAGTCGGGACTAACTATGGCTACACCTTC. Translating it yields CASSQVGTNYGYTF.

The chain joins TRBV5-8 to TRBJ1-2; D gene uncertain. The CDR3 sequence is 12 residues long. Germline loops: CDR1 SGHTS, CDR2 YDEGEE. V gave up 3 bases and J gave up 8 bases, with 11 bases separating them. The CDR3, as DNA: TGTGCCAGCAGCTCCGGACTCGGGGGCTACACCTTC. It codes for CASSSGLGGYTF. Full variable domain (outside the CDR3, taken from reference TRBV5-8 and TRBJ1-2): EAGVTQSPTHLIKTRGQQATLRCSPISGHTSVYWYQQALGLGLQFLLWYDEGEERNRGNFPPRFSGRQFPNYSSELNVNALELEDSALYLCASSSGLGGYTFGSGTRLTVV.

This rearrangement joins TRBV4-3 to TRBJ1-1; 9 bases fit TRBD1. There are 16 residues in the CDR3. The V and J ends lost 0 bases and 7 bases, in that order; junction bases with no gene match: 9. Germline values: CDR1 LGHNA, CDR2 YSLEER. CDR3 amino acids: CASSQDASGQGLEAFF. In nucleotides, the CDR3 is TGCGCCAGCAGCCAAGATGCTTCGGGACAGGGCCTTGAAGCTTTCTTT.

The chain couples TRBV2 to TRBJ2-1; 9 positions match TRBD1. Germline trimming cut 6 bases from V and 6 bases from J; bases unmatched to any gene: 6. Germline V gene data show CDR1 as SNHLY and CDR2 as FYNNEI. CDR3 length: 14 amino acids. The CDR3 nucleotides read TGTGCCAGCAGAGGAGGGACAGGGAGCAATGAGCAGTTCTTC. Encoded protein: CASRGGTGSNEQFF. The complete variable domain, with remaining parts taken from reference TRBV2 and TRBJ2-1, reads EPEVTQTPSHQVTQMGQEVILRCVPISNHLYFYWYRQILGQKVEFLVSFYNNEISEKSEIFDDQFSVERPDGSNFTLKIRSTKLEDSAMYFCASRGGTGSNEQFFGPGTRLTVL.

CDR3 coding DNA: TGTGCCAGCAGTTACTCCGGGTCGGGTAATCAGCCCCAGCATTTT. Its protein product is CASSYSGSGNQPQHF. This chain links TRBV6-6 with TRBJ1-5; D remains ambiguous. Trimming pared 0 bases from V and 4 bases from J, leaving 10 bases between. Germline V lookup: CDR1 MNHNY, CDR2 SVGAGI (reference sequence). The CDR3 has 15 residues.

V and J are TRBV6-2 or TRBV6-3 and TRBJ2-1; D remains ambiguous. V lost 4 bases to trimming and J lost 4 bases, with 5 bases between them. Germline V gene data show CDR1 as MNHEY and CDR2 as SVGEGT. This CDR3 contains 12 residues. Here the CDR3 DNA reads TGTGCCAGCAGTTTAACTTACAATGAGCAGTTCTTC. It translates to CASSLTYNEQFF.

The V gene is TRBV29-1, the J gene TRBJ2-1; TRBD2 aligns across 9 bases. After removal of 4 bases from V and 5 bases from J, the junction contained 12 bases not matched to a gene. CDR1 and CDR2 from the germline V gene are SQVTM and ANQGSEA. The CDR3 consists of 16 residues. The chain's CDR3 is CSVVSPASGNHNEQFF. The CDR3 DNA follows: TGCAGCGTTGTATCCCCGGCTAGCGGGAATCACAATGAGCAGTTCTTC.

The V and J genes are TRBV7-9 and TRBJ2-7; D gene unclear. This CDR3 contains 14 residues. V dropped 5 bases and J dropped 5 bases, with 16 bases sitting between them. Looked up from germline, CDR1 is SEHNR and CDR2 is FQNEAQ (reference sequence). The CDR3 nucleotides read TGTGCCAGCAGCGATTACTTACTATTAGACGAGCAGTACTTC. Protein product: CASSDYLLLDEQYF.

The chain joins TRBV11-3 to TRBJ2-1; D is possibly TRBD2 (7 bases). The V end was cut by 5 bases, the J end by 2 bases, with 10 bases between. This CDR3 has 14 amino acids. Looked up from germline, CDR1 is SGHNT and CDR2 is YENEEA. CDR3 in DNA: TGTGCCAGCAGCCCCGGGGGGCCCTACAATGAGCAGTTCTTC. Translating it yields CASSPGGPYNEQFF.

The CDR3 is CASSYFDTGQRETQYF. For the CDR3, the DNA is TGTGCCAGCAGTTACTTCGATACGGGACAGAGAGAGACCCAGTACTTC. This sequence joins TRBV6-2 or TRBV6-3 and TRBJ2-5; TRBD1 matches 7 bases. The trim removed 1 base at V and 4 bases at J, leaving 9 bases unmatched. Germline V lookup: CDR1 MNHEY, CDR2 SVGEGT. CDR3 length equals 16 residues.

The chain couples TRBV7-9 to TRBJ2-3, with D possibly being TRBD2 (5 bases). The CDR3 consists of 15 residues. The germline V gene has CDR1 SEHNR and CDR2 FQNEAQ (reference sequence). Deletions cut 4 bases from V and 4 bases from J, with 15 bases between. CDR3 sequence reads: CASSSDLPGADTQYF. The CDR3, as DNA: TGTGCCAGCAGCTCGGACCTCCCCGGGGCAGATACGCAGTATTTT.